This TCR beta chain is drawn from a study of low-dose radiotherapy and immunotherapy resistance in tumors. Study summary: Primers used for first-strand cDNA, a TRAV- and TRBV-specific set, covered both alpha and beta chains.

Documented time point: after trial treatment. Described treatment: LDRT plus nivolumab, ipilimumab, low-dose cyclophosphamide and aspirin (RACIN trial). Trimming cost V 4 bases and J 8 bases, with 13 bases left between them. The CDR3 consists of 13 residues. Germline loops: CDR1 SGHRS, CDR2 YFSETQ. Using a constant-region primer together with a V-primer adapter, TCRs were subjected to about 18 PCR cycles of amplification. TCRdb recomputed calls from the reads with MiXCR, one row per CDR3 protein. The repertoire holds around 57,000 distinct CDR3 sequences, with around 33% as singletons. The clonotype was recovered from a male donor with rectosigmoid adenocarcinoma. Sequences were derived from PBMCs, sampled after low-dose radiotherapy plus immunotherapy. The chain uses TRBV5-1 and TRBJ2-1; D unresolved. CDR3 loop: CASSKADGDEQFF. In nucleotides, the CDR3 is TGCGCCAGCAGCAAGGCAGATGGAGATGAGCAGTTCTTC.